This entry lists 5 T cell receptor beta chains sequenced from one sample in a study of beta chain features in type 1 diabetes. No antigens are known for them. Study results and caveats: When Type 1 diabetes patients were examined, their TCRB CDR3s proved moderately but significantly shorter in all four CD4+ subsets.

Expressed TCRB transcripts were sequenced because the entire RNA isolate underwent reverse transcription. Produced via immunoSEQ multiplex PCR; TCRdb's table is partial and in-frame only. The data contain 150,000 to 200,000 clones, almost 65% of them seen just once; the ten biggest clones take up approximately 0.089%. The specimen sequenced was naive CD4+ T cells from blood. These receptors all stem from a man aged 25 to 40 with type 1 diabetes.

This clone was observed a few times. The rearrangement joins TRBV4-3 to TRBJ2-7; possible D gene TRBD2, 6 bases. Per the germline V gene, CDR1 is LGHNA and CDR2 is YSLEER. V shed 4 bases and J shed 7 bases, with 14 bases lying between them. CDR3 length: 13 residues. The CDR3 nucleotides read TGCGCCAGCAGCCCTGGACTACCATGGGAGCAGTACTTC. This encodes CASSPGLPWEQYF.

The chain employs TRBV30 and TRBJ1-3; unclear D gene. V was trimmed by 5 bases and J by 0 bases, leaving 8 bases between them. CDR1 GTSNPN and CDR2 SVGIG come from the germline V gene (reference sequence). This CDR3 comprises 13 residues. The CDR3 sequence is CAWGGPSGNTIYF. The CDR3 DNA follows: TGTGCCTGGGGCGGGCCCTCTGGAAACACCATATATTTT.

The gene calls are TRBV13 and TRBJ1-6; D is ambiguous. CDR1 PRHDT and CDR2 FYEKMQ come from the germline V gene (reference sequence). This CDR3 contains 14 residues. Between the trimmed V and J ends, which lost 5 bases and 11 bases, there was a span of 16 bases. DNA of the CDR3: TGTGCCAGCAGCAACCGGCCCAATACCCCACCCCTCCACTTT. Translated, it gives CASSNRPNTPPLHF.

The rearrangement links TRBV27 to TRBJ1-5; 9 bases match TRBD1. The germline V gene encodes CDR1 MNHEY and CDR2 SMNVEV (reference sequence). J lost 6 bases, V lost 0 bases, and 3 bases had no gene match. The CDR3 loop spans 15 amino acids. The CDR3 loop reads CASSLSNRGLQPQHF. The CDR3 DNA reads TGTGCCAGCAGTTTATCGAACAGGGGGCTTCAGCCCCAGCATTTT.

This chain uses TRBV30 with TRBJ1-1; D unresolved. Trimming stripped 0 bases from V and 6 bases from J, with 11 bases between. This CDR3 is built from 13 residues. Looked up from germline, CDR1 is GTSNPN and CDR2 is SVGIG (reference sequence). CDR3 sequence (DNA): TGTGCCTGGAGTGTAGGGAAGGGTGCTGAAGCTTTCTTT. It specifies CAWSVGKGAEAFF.